The 26 T cell receptor beta chains in this list originate from one sample, sequenced in a study of cytomegalovirus exposure and HLA in healthy donors. Measured with immunoSEQ multiplex PCR; TCRdb has only the in-frame clones, and not every one. The sample shows 90,000 to 140,000 clones, about 88% of them seen only once. The sequenced material came from PBMCs. The receptors here all came from a woman aged 18-35 years in good health and CMV-seropositive.

The chain is built from TRBV7-9 and TRBJ2-3, with 7 bases aligning to TRBD1. This CDR3 has 15 residues. J lost 2 bases, V lost 5 bases, and 7 bases had no gene match. Germline lookup yields CDR1 SEHNR and CDR2 FQNEAQ (reference sequence). The chain's CDR3 is CASSPGDSSTDTQYF. DNA for the CDR3: TGTGCCAGCAGCCCCGGGGACAGCTCCACAGATACGCAGTATTTT.

This chain uses TRBV5-4 with TRBJ1-2; 8 bases are a match to TRBD1. The CDR3 spans 13 residues. Germline assignment: CDR1 SGHNT and CDR2 YYREEE (reference sequence). V was clipped by 3 bases and J by 8 bases; unmatched bases: 6. CDR3 bases: TGTGCCAGCAGCTCAAACAGGGGGGGCGGCTACACCTTC. Its protein product is CASSSNRGGGYTF. Using reference TRBV5-4 and TRBJ1-2 for the parts outside the CDR3, the full variable domain is ETGVTQSPTHLIKTRGQQVTLRCSSQSGHNTVSWYQQALGQGPQFIFQYYREEENGRGNFPPRFSGLQFPNYSSELNVNALELDDSALYLCASSSNRGGGYTFGSGTRLTVV.

This rearrangement joins TRBV11-1 to TRBJ2-1; 7 nucleotides align to TRBD2. J gave up 5 bases and V 3 bases, and 4 bases lay outside the gene matches. The CDR3 runs 14 residues. Germline CDR1 and CDR2: SGHAT and FQDESV (reference sequence). The CDR3 DNA sequence: TGTGCCAGCAGCTTGGCAGCGGGGCACAATGAGCAGTTCTTC. This translates into CASSLAAGHNEQFF.

The chain carries TRBV5-1 and TRBJ1-4; the match to TRBD1 covers 8 bases. The CDR3 is made up of 19 amino acids. Germline trimming cut 0 bases from V and 1 base from J; bases unmatched to any gene: 11. Germline assignment: CDR1 SGHRS and CDR2 YFSETQ. CDR3 loop: CASSLVPAGGFVTNEKLFF. CDR3 DNA sequence: TGCGCCAGCAGCTTGGTTCCGGCAGGGGGCTTCGTAACTAATGAAAAACTGTTTTTT. The complete variable domain, with remaining parts taken from reference TRBV5-1 and TRBJ1-4, reads KAGVTQTPRYLIKTRGQQVTLSCSPISGHRSVSWYQQTPGQGLQFLFEYFSETQRNKGNFPGRFSGRQFSNSRSEMNVSTLELGDSALYLCASSLVPAGGFVTNEKLFFGSGTQLSVL.

J is TRBJ2-3 and V is TRBV25-1, with 7 bases matching TRBD2. The V segment lost 4 bases and the J segment 0 bases; nucleotides outside the gene matches: 1. The CDR3 contains 14 residues. CDR1 and CDR2 from the germline V gene are MGHDK and SYGVNS. The DNA of the CDR3 is TGTGCCAGCAGTGTACTAGCGAGCACAGATACGCAGTATTTT. Translating gives CASSVLASTDTQYF. The full variable domain, with the rest looked up from reference TRBV25-1 and TRBJ2-3, is EADIYQTPRYLVIGTGKKITLECSQTMGHDKMYWYQQDPGMELHLIHYSYGVNSTEKGDLSSESTVSRIRTEHFPLTLESARPSHTSQYLCASSVLASTDTQYFGPGTRLTVL.

V is TRBV6-1 and J is TRBJ2-1, with 9 bases identical to TRBD1. Per the germline V gene, CDR1 is MNHNS and CDR2 is SASEGT. V shed 7 bases, J shed 2 bases, and the junction held 3 bases outside the gene matches. The CDR3 has 14 amino acids. CDR3 coding DNA: TGTGCCAGCACGGGACAGGGTCCCTACAATGAGCAGTTCTTC. This sequence encodes CASTGQGPYNEQFF.

The chain couples TRBV5-6 to TRBJ2-7, with a possible D match to TRBD2 (5 bases). The CDR3 consists of 14 residues. Germline V lookup: CDR1 SGHDT, CDR2 YYEEEE. V lost 4 bases, J lost 0 bases, and 11 bases lay in between. CDR3 amino acids: CASSPDGGSYEQYF. The CDR3 nucleotides are TGTGCCAGCAGCCCTGACGGAGGCTCCTACGAGCAGTACTTC. The full variable domain, in which reference TRBV5-6 and TRBJ2-7 provide the parts outside the CDR3, is DAGVTQSPTHLIKTRGQQVTLRCSPKSGHDTVSWYQQALGQGPQFIFQYYEEEERQRGNFPDRFSGHQFPNYSSELNVNALLLGDSALYLCASSPDGGSYEQYFGPGTRLTVT.

The chain combines TRBV11-2 with TRBJ1-4, with 9 bases aligning to TRBD1. This CDR3 spans 16 amino acids. CDR1 and CDR2 (germline): SGHAT, FQNNGV. With 5 bases clipped from V and 6 bases from J, the junction kept 10 bases outside the gene matches. In nucleotides, the CDR3 is TGTGCCAGCAGCCCCCTACCGGGACAGGGAGATGAAAAACTGTTTTTT. As protein: CASSPLPGQGDEKLFF.

This sequence joins TRBV7-9 and TRBJ2-6, with unresolved D. The V end lost 8 bases, the J end lost 1 base, and 9 bases lay between the germline ends. The germline V gene encodes CDR1 SEHNR and CDR2 FQNEAQ (reference sequence). This CDR3 is 14 amino acids long. This chain's CDR3 is CASRDGSGANVLTF. CDR3 bases: TGTGCCAGCCGCGACGGGTCTGGGGCCAACGTCCTGACTTTC.

This clone has a single count. The rearrangement joins TRBV5-1 to TRBJ1-2; tentative D call: TRBD1 (5 bases). CDR3 length: 14 residues. Deletions cut 0 bases from V and 7 bases from J, with 13 bases between. CDR1 and CDR2 from the germline V gene are SGHRS and YFSETQ. The CDR3 DNA follows: TGCGCCAGCAGCTTGGCCGGGGCGGGGTCTGGCTACACCTTC. Its translation is CASSLAGAGSGYTF.

The rearrangement links TRBV29-1 to TRBJ2-7; D is ambiguous. V shed 3 bases and J shed 5 bases, with 17 bases lying between them. Germline V CDR1 and CDR2: SQVTM, ANQGSEA. The length of the CDR3 is 14 residues. The CDR3, as DNA: TGCAGCGTTGACTGGGTTGGGCGACATGACGAGCAGTACTTC. Protein product: CSVDWVGRHDEQYF.

The chain uses TRBV7-8 and TRBJ1-5; 7 bases are shared with TRBD1. The CDR3 sequence is 14 residues long. Germline assignment: CDR1 SGHVS and CDR2 FQNEAQ. V dropped 5 bases and J dropped 4; count of bases not matched to a gene: 5. In nucleotides, the CDR3 is TGTGCCAGCAGCCAGGACAGGTCGAATCAGCCCCAGCATTTT. This gives the protein CASSQDRSNQPQHF.

As DNA, the CDR3 is TGCGCCAGCAGCTTGGGACAGGTCAATCAGCCCCAGCATTTT. The encoded protein is CASSLGQVNQPQHF. This chain links TRBV5-1 with TRBJ1-5, with D perhaps matching TRBD1 (6 bases). The CDR3 totals 14 residues. Germline V gene lookup returns CDR1 SGHRS and CDR2 YFSETQ. Trimming cost V 0 bases and J 3 bases, with 7 bases left between them.

The CDR3 sequence is CASSLVISGRLYF. CDR3 bases: TGTGCCAGCAGCTTGGTTATTAGCGGGAGACTATACTTC. V and J are TRBV5-4 and TRBJ2-4, with 9 bases matching TRBD2. The CDR3 length is 13 residues. CDR1 SGHNT and CDR2 YYREEE come from the germline V gene (reference sequence). V lost 0 bases, J lost 16 bases, and 8 bases stayed unmatched.

This chain joins TRBV4-2 and TRBJ2-1; 14 bases align to TRBD2. The CDR3 has 17 residues. With 1 base clipped from V and 7 bases from J, the junction kept 6 bases outside the gene matches. From germline, CDR1 is LGHNA and CDR2 YNFKEQ. CDR3 bases: TGTGCCAGCAGCCAAGTAGGAAGACTAGCGGGGGGGAATGAGCAGTTCTTC. Protein sequence: CASSQVGRLAGGNEQFF.

This chain links TRBV28 with TRBJ1-1; 7 nucleotides match TRBD1. Trimming removed 4 bases from V and 11 bases from J; junction bases left unmatched: 13. Per the germline V gene, CDR1 is MDHEN and CDR2 is SYDVKM. The CDR3 runs 14 residues. The CDR3 bases are TGTGCCAGCAGTTCAATTAGACAGGGTCGGGAGGCTTTCTTT. Protein sequence: CASSSIRQGREAFF.

V and J are TRBV19 and TRBJ2-1, with TRBD2 matching 10 bases. Germline V lookup: CDR1 LNHDA, CDR2 SQIVND (reference sequence). V shed 7 bases, J shed 3 bases, and the junction held 15 bases outside the gene matches. CDR3 size: 18 residues. The CDR3 nucleotides read TGTGCCAGTACCCACGGAAGCGGGGGGGTCCTAAACTACAATGAGCAGTTCTTC. This encodes CASTHGSGGVLNYNEQFF.

The V call is TRBV27, the J call TRBJ1-1; D is uncertain. Germline V gene sequence: CDR1 MNHEY, CDR2 SMNVEV (reference sequence). CDR3 length: 15 amino acids. Trimming took off 0 bases at V and 6 bases at J, with 14 bases between the two ends. The CDR3 DNA is TGTGCCAGCAGTTTATCGAGCGGGGTTCGGGCTGAAGCTTTCTTT. It specifies CASSLSSGVRAEAFF.

This rearrangement joins TRBV6-1 to TRBJ2-7; TRBD1 is a possible D gene (6 bases). In germline, CDR1 is MNHNS, CDR2 SASEGT. There are 15 residues in the CDR3. The V and J ends lost 2 bases and 0 bases respectively, with 11 bases between them. CDR3 DNA sequence: TGTGCCAGCAGTGAAAAGAGGGGGAGCTCCTACGAGCAGTACTTC. Translating gives CASSEKRGSSYEQYF.

This clone was counted once. This chain joins TRBV9 and TRBJ1-3, with a weak D call TRBD1 (5 bases). The CDR3 consists of 13 residues. CDR1 SGDLS and CDR2 YYNGEE come from the germline V gene. Trimming took 0 bases from V and 10 from J, leaving 11 bases between them. The DNA for the CDR3 is TGTGCCAGCAGCGTAGGAGCGGAGGGGACCATATATTTT. This encodes CASSVGAEGTIYF. The full variable domain, in which reference TRBV9 and TRBJ1-3 provide the parts outside the CDR3, is DSGVTQTPKHLITATGQRVTLRCSPRSGDLSVYWYQQSLDQGLQFLIQYYNGEERAKGNILERFSAQQFPDLHSELNLSSLELGDSALYFCASSVGAEGTIYFGEGSWLTVV.

The rearrangement joins TRBV7-3 to TRBJ2-1; possible D gene TRBD1, 6 bases. CDR1 and CDR2 from the germline V gene are SGHTA and FQGTGA. The V end was cut by 11 bases, the J end by 0 bases, with 14 bases between. The CDR3 runs to 14 residues. Here the CDR3 DNA reads TGTGCCTCTTCAACAGGGATCTCCTACAATGAGCAGTTCTTC. Translating gives CASSTGISYNEQFF.

The chain links TRBV2 to TRBJ1-1; 7 nucleotides agree with TRBD1. The CDR3 loop spans 16 amino acids. The germline CDR1 and CDR2 sequences are SNHLY and FYNNEI. J was trimmed by 5 bases and V by 7 bases; bases with no gene match: 16. Here the CDR3 reads CASTQNRDSFRTEAFF. The DNA of the CDR3 is TGTGCCAGCACTCAAAACCGGGACAGTTTTAGAACTGAAGCTTTCTTT.

This chain links TRBV28 with TRBJ2-1; 8 bases are a match to TRBD2. CDR1 is MDHEN, CDR2 SYDVKM, per germline. The length of the CDR3 is 13 residues. V trimming: 7 bases; J trimming: 4 bases; junction bases outside the gene matches: 3. The CDR3 loop is CASTSGGYNEQFF. The CDR3 DNA reads TGTGCCAGCACGAGCGGGGGATACAATGAGCAGTTCTTC.

The genes are TRBV5-1 and TRBJ1-4, with D perhaps TRBD1 (5 bases). The CDR3 runs to 15 residues. Germline CDR1 SGHRS, CDR2 YFSETQ. Trimming took off 0 bases at V and 8 bases at J, with 14 bases between the two ends. CDR3 coding DNA: TGCGCCAGCAGCTTGGCAGGTCAGGGAGGGGAAAAACTGTTTTTT. Amino acid sequence: CASSLAGQGGEKLFF.

This chain uses TRBV7-3 with TRBJ2-5; D gene unclear. The germline V gene has CDR1 SGHTA and CDR2 FQGTGA. This CDR3 comprises 15 residues. The V end was cut by 1 base, the J end by 4 bases, with 13 bases between. The CDR3 protein is CASSLSIGYGETQYF. The CDR3 DNA sequence: TGTGCCAGCAGCTTAAGTATCGGTTATGGAGAGACCCAGTACTTC. Based on the CDR3 plus reference TRBV7-3 and TRBJ2-5, the full variable domain is GAGVSQTPSNKVTEKGKYVELRCDPISGHTALYWYRQSLGQGPEFLIYFQGTGAADDSGLPNDRFFAVRPEGSVSTLKIQRTERGDSAVYLCASSLSIGYGETQYFGPGTRLLVL.

The chain employs TRBV1 and TRBJ2-5; the table assigns TRBD1, which was not confirmed against the DNA. The DNA end favors TRBJ2-7, so the J call may be wrong. TRBV1 is an annotated pseudogene. CDR3 length: 14 amino acids. The CDR3 nucleotides are TGCACCAGCAGCCCCTCAGACATACCATACGAGCAGTACTTC. Translating gives CTSSPSDIPYEQYF.